One sample yielded the 5 T cell receptor beta chains listed below, sequenced in a study of blood T cell repertoires in COVID-19. The protocol was immunoSEQ multiplex PCR, while the TCRdb copy is restricted to in-frame clones and leaves out a portion. The sample lists approximately 230,000 clones, approximately 84% occurring once. Specimen: PBMCs or T cells enriched from blood (not recorded which). Every receptor here comes from a man in his forties who had recovered from COVID-19.

The chain is built from TRBV7-2 and TRBJ1-3; a possible D gene is TRBD1 (5 bases). The germline CDR1 and CDR2 sequences are SGHTA and FQGNSA. CDR3 length equals 15 residues. V was shortened by 5 bases and J by 0 bases, with 11 bases between the two germline ends. The CDR3 reads CASSPSRGSGNTIYF. CDR3 bases: TGTGCCAGCAGCCCCTCAAGGGGCTCTGGAAACACCATATATTTT.

This clone appeared a few times. This chain connects TRBV7-8 to TRBJ1-2, with TRBD1 as a possible D gene (6 bases). The CDR3 has 15 residues. CDR1 SGHVS and CDR2 FQNEAQ come from the germline V gene. The ends were cut back, 2 bases at V and 2 bases at J, with 12 bases in the middle. The CDR3 nucleotides read TGTGCCAGCAGCTTAAGGGCAGGGACAAACTATGGCTACACCTTC. It yields the protein CASSLRAGTNYGYTF.

The rearrangement uses TRBV19 and TRBJ2-2; D possibly corresponds to TRBD1 (6 bases). The CDR3 covers 13 residues. Between the trimmed V and J ends, which lost 5 bases and 6 bases, there was a span of 10 bases. Germline CDR1 and CDR2: LNHDA and SQIVND (reference sequence). As DNA, the CDR3 is TGTGCCAGTAGTGCGGACAGATCCGGGGAGCTGTTTTTT. Amino acids: CASSADRSGELFF.

This clone was recorded many times. The V call is TRBV7-2, the J call TRBJ2-7; 11 bases are shared with TRBD1. V lost 0 bases, J lost 3 bases, and 1 base stayed unmatched. The CDR3 extends over 15 amino acids. Germline V gene sequence: CDR1 SGHTA, CDR2 FQGNSA. CDR3 bases: TGTGCCAGCAGCTTAGCCGGGACAGGGGGCTACGAGCAGTACTTC. Amino acids: CASSLAGTGGYEQYF. Using reference TRBV7-2 and TRBJ2-7 for the parts outside the CDR3, the full variable domain is GAGVSQSPSNKVTEKGKDVELRCDPISGHTALYWYRQSLGQGLEFLIYFQGNSAPDKSGLPSDRFSAERTGGSVSTLTIQRTQQEDSAVYLCASSLAGTGGYEQYFGPGTRLTVT.

There are a few counts of this clone. The chain recombines TRBV5-4 with TRBJ2-3, with a tentative D call TRBD2 (6 bases). The length of the CDR3 is 13 residues. Germline CDR1 SGHNT, CDR2 YYREEE (reference sequence). Trimming took off 10 bases at V and 6 bases at J, with 18 bases between the two ends. The CDR3 bases are TGTGCCGGCGGGGCGGCGGCATCGGATACGCAGTATTTT. Amino acids: CAGGAAASDTQYF.